The clone carrying this T cell receptor beta chain occurred many times. Time point: newly diagnosed GD, antithyroid drugs for less than 3 months. Researchers made the TCR library from RNA that was extracted from PBMCs. The collection involved drawing 8 to 9 milliliters of peripheral blood into EDTA tubes. Germline V gives CDR1 DFQATT, CDR2 SNEGSKA (reference sequence). The V segment lost 2 bases and the J segment 6 bases; nucleotides outside the gene matches: 8. This CDR3 contains 15 residues. The data were taken from a study of regulatory T cells in long-lasting Graves disease. TCR beta libraries were built with iRepertoire HTBI primers and Arm-PCR of CDR3 regions. TCRdb ran MiXCR on the multiplex PCR reads and lists one entry per CDR3 protein. The sample consists of approximately 400,000 distinct CDR3 sequences, under 15% of them appearing once. The same sample was also used in a study of T cells in Graves' hyperthyroidism and ophthalmopathy.

The sequencing used peripheral blood mononuclear cells (PBMCs), collected at new diagnosis, from a patient treated with antithyroid drugs. The genes are TRBV20-1 and TRBJ2-4; 9 bases are shared with TRBD2. The receptor was derived from a woman in her twenties or thirties with Graves disease. The CDR3 region is CSARSLSGSGNIQYF. In DNA, the CDR3 is TGCAGTGCTAGATCCCTTAGCGGGAGTGGAAACATTCAGTACTTC.